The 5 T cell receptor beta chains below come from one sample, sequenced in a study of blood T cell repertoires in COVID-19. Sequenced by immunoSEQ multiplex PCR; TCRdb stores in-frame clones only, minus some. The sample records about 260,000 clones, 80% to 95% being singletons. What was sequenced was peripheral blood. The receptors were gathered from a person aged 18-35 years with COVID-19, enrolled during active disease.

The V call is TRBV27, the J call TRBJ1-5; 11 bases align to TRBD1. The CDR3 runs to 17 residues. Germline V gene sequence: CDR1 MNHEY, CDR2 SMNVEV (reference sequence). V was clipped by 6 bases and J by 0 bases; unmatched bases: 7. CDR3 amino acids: CASRPGQGAYSNQPQHF. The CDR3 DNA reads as TGTGCCAGCAGACCCGGACAGGGGGCCTATAGCAATCAGCCCCAGCATTTT.

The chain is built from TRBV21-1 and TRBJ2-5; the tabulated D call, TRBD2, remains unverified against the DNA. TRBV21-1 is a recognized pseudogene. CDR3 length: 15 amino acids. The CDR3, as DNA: TGTGCCAGCAGCGATACTAGCGGGGGGGGAGAGACCCAGTACTTC. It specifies CASSDTSGGGETQYF.

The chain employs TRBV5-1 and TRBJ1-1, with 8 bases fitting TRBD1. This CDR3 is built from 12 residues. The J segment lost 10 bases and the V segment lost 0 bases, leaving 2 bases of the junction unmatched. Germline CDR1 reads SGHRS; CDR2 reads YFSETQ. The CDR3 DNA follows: TGCGCCAGCAGCTTGGAGGGGACAGGAGCTTTCTTT. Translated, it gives CASSLEGTGAFF. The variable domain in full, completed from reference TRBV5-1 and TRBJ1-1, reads KAGVTQTPRYLIKTRGQQVTLSCSPISGHRSVSWYQQTPGQGLQFLFEYFSETQRNKGNFPGRFSGRQFSNSRSEMNVSTLELGDSALYLCASSLEGTGAFFGQGTRLTVV.

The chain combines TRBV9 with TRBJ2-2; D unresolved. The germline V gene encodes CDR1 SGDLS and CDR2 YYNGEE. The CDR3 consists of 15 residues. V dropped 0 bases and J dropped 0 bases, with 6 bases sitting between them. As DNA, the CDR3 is TGTGCCAGCAGCGTAGTAGCTACGAACACCGGGGAGCTGTTTTTT. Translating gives CASSVVATNTGELFF.

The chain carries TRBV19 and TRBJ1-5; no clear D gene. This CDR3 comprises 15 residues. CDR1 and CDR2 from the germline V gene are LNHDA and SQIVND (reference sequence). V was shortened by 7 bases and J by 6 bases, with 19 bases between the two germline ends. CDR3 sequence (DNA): TGTGCCAGTAAAGGTCCGGGAGCCCCGCGTCAGCCCCAGCATTTT. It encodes CASKGPGAPRQPQHF.